Listed here are 29 T cell receptor beta chains from one sample, sequenced in a study of OX40 agonist ivuxolimab in advanced cancers. Assay: immunoSEQ multiplex PCR; the TCRdb copy retains only in-frame clones and omits some. The sample has about 48,000 clones, approximately 84% seen once. The specimen was CD4+ or CD8+ T cells sorted from blood, collected in a trial of the OX40 agonist ivuxolimab. These receptors were obtained from an adult with an advanced solid tumor such as melanoma, head and neck, liver or kidney cancer.

The V and J genes are TRBV5-1 and TRBJ2-7, with D possibly matching TRBD1 (7 bases). V was clipped by 0 bases and J by 6 bases, with 13 bases between them. In germline, CDR1 is SGHRS, CDR2 YFSETQ. The CDR3 length is 14 residues. CDR3 in amino acids: CASSLVQGGTEQYF. The CDR3 DNA sequence: TGCGCCAGCAGCTTGGTCCAGGGGGGAACCGAGCAGTACTTC.

The CDR3, as DNA: TGCGCCAGCAGCTTGGTGGGGGGTCCCAATCAGCCCCAGCATTTT. Its protein is CASSLVGGPNQPQHF. The chain is built from TRBV5-1 and TRBJ1-5, with D perhaps TRBD1 (5 bases). Germline V gene lookup returns CDR1 SGHRS and CDR2 YFSETQ. CDR3 size: 15 residues. Trimming stripped 0 bases from V and 3 bases from J, with 10 bases between.

This chain uses TRBV11-2 with TRBJ1-1; 8 positions agree with TRBD1. The V and J ends lost 4 bases and 4 bases, in that order; junction bases with no gene match: 5. From germline, CDR1 is SGHAT and CDR2 FQNNGV. The CDR3 length is 14 residues. The CDR3 sequence: CASSSNTGGTEAFF. CDR3 bases: TGTGCCAGCAGCTCAAATACAGGGGGCACTGAAGCTTTCTTT.

The chain carries TRBV5-8 and TRBJ1-5; 12 nucleotides align to TRBD1. Germline trimming cut 3 bases from V and 2 bases from J; bases unmatched to any gene: 9. CDR1 and CDR2 (germline): SGHTS, YDEGEE. The CDR3 length is 18 residues. CDR3 loop: CASSSGTGGSWGNQPQHF. The DNA of the CDR3 is TGTGCCAGCAGCTCAGGGACAGGGGGCAGTTGGGGCAATCAGCCCCAGCATTTT.

V and J are TRBV28 and TRBJ2-7; D unclear. This CDR3 contains 14 residues. Germline values: CDR1 MDHEN, CDR2 SYDVKM. V was trimmed by 4 bases and J by 2 bases, leaving 12 bases between them. The chain's CDR3 is CASSSQPRPYEQYF. The CDR3 DNA reads as TGTGCCAGCAGTTCCCAGCCCAGACCCTACGAGCAGTACTTC. Combining the CDR3 with reference TRBV28 and TRBJ2-7 gives the whole variable domain DVKVTQSSRYLVKRTGEKVFLECVQDMDHENMFWYRQDPGLGLRLIYFSYDVKMKEKGDIPEGYSVSREKKERFSLILESASTNQTSMYLCASSSQPRPYEQYFGPGTRLTVT.

This clone was seen a few times. The CDR3 region has the DNA TGCGCCAGCAGCCCCGACCCCGGGACCCGGAGGTATGGCTACACCTTC. Protein sequence: CASSPDPGTRRYGYTF. The rearrangement links TRBV4-1 to TRBJ1-2, with D possibly being TRBD1 (5 bases). CDR1 MGHRA and CDR2 YSYEKL come from the germline V gene. The CDR3 totals 16 residues. V gave up 4 bases and J gave up 5 bases, with 20 bases separating them.

The V and J genes are TRBV7-9 and TRBJ1-3; D gene ambiguous. Germline V gene sequence: CDR1 SEHNR, CDR2 FQNEAQ (reference sequence). The ends were cut back, 6 bases at V and 4 bases at J, with 4 bases in the middle. This CDR3 spans 11 amino acids. The CDR3 here is CASRKGNTIYF. CDR3 DNA sequence: TGTGCCAGCAGAAAGGGAAACACCATATATTTT.

The rearrangement links TRBV4-1 to TRBJ2-3; D is undetermined. This CDR3 spans 16 amino acids. The V and J ends lost 2 bases and 1 base respectively, with 13 bases between them. Germline CDR1 is MGHRA and CDR2 is YSYEKL. CDR3 DNA: TGCGCCAGCAGCCAACCCCTACACGTAGGCACAGATACGCAGTATTTT. Its translation is CASSQPLHVGTDTQYF.

The gene calls are TRBV6-1 and TRBJ2-7; no clear D. The CDR3 extends over 15 amino acids. Germline CDR1 MNHNS, CDR2 SASEGT. V was trimmed by 7 bases and J by 2 bases, leaving 18 bases between them. CDR3 region: CASTGILPQTYEQYF. The CDR3 nucleotides read TGTGCCAGCACGGGCATCCTACCCCAGACCTACGAGCAGTACTTC.

The genes are TRBV19 and TRBJ2-2, with 12 bases that match TRBD2. With 9 bases clipped from V and 6 bases from J, the junction kept 5 bases outside the gene matches. The CDR3 spans 14 residues. Per the germline V gene, CDR1 is LNHDA and CDR2 is SQIVND (reference sequence). CDR3 region: CASTRLAGAGELFF. The CDR3 DNA reads as TGTGCCAGCACTAGACTAGCGGGAGCCGGGGAGCTGTTTTTT.

The gene calls are TRBV6-5 and TRBJ1-1, with 7 nucleotides matching TRBD1. The germline V gene has CDR1 MNHEY and CDR2 SVGAGI. V was clipped by 11 bases and J by 2 bases; unmatched bases: 8. This CDR3 is built from 13 residues. The CDR3 region is CACRDSTNTEAFF. CDR3 sequence (DNA): TGTGCCTGCCGGGACAGCACCAACACTGAAGCTTTCTTT.

The V and J genes are TRBV28 and TRBJ1-5, with 9 nucleotides matching TRBD1. Germline V gene sequence: CDR1 MDHEN, CDR2 SYDVKM. The trim removed 5 bases at V and 1 base at J, leaving 12 bases unmatched. This CDR3 contains 18 residues. Here the CDR3 DNA reads TGTGCCAGCAGTGGGGACAGGGATGTGGGCTACAGCAATCAGCCCCAGCATTTT. Translation gives CASSGDRDVGYSNQPQHF.

The gene calls are TRBV5-1 and TRBJ2-2; 7 bases are shared with TRBD1. Germline CDR1 reads SGHRS; CDR2 reads YFSETQ. With 2 bases clipped from V and 6 bases from J, the junction kept 7 bases outside the gene matches. The CDR3 is made up of 15 amino acids. CDR3 protein: CASSLHQGVAGELFF. The CDR3 DNA reads as TGCGCCAGCAGCTTACATCAGGGGGTGGCCGGGGAGCTGTTTTTT.

The J gene is TRBJ2-7, the V gene TRBV11-2, with D tentatively TRBD1 (7 bases). Trimming removed 5 bases at V and 5 bases at J, with 13 bases between. This CDR3 has 13 residues. Looked up from germline, CDR1 is SGHAT and CDR2 is FQNNGV. The CDR3 bases are TGTGCCAGCAGCGCGGGACAGCGGAACGAGCAGTACTTC. This codes for CASSAGQRNEQYF.

The chain uses TRBV9 and TRBJ2-5; D is ambiguous. V lost 0 bases, J lost 4 bases, and 10 bases lay in between. The germline V gene encodes CDR1 SGDLS and CDR2 YYNGEE. The CDR3 length is 14 residues. The CDR3 sequence: CASSVGFGGETQYF. The CDR3 region has the DNA TGTGCCAGCAGCGTAGGTTTCGGTGGAGAGACCCAGTACTTC.

The V call is TRBV6-1, the J call TRBJ1-1; D may be TRBD1 (5 bases). V was pared by 9 bases and J by 3 bases, with 17 bases between. Germline lookup yields CDR1 MNHNS and CDR2 SASEGT. This CDR3 region has 14 residues. This chain's CDR3 is CASKARQPYTEAFF. The CDR3 nucleotides read TGTGCCAGTAAAGCGAGACAGCCATACACTGAAGCTTTCTTT.

This sequence joins TRBV6-1 and TRBJ2-7; D gene unclear. The CDR3 is made up of 13 amino acids. Germline V gene lookup returns CDR1 MNHNS and CDR2 SASEGT. V dropped 2 bases and J dropped 5 bases, with 10 bases sitting between them. CDR3 amino acids: CASSESFGDEQYF. The CDR3 region has the DNA TGTGCCAGCAGTGAATCCTTCGGTGACGAGCAGTACTTC.

This clone was detected only once. The rearrangement links TRBV9 to TRBJ2-2; D unclear. Trimming pared 6 bases from V and 0 bases from J, leaving 12 bases between. CDR1 SGDLS and CDR2 YYNGEE come from the germline V gene. This CDR3 is built from 15 residues. The CDR3: CASKLGQTNTGELFF. Written as DNA, the CDR3 is TGTGCCAGCAAGTTAGGGCAGACGAACACCGGGGAGCTGTTTTTT.

CDR3 coding DNA: TGTGCCAGCTCACCAGGTAGCGAGGGTACGCAGTATTTT. Its protein product is CASSPGSEGTQYF. The chain is built from TRBV18 and TRBJ2-3, with D perhaps TRBD2 (5 bases). The germline gives CDR1 KGHSH, CDR2 LQKENI. Between the trimmed V and J ends, which lost 2 bases and 8 bases, there was a span of 11 bases. This CDR3 comprises 13 residues.

This clone is a singleton in its sample. This chain links TRBV28 with TRBJ2-2; 8 bases map to TRBD1. V lost 7 bases and J lost 4; bases outside the gene matches: 11. Germline V lookup: CDR1 MDHEN, CDR2 SYDVKM. This CDR3 has 16 amino acids. The CDR3 sequence: CASTTPGQGSTGELFF. The CDR3 region has the DNA TGTGCCAGCACCACCCCCGGACAGGGCAGCACCGGGGAGCTGTTTTTT. Combining the CDR3 with reference TRBV28 and TRBJ2-2 gives the whole variable domain DVKVTQSSRYLVKRTGEKVFLECVQDMDHENMFWYRQDPGLGLRLIYFSYDVKMKEKGDIPEGYSVSREKKERFSLILESASTNQTSMYLCASTTPGQGSTGELFFGEGSRLTVL.

This clone was counted once. The chain carries TRBV6-5 and TRBJ1-1; perhaps TRBD1 as D (5 bases). This CDR3 is 13 amino acids long. V was shortened by 7 bases and J by 1 base, with 10 bases between the two germline ends. Germline CDR1 is MNHEY and CDR2 is SVGAGI. CDR3 residues: CASTRQWNTEAFF. The CDR3 DNA reads TGTGCCAGCACTCGACAGTGGAACACTGAAGCTTTCTTT.

The genes are TRBV6-5 and TRBJ1-2, with 8 bases identical to TRBD1. Germline CDR1 reads MNHEY; CDR2 reads SVGAGI. The V and J ends lost 5 bases and 7 bases, in that order; junction bases with no gene match: 9. This CDR3 comprises 14 residues. In nucleotides, the CDR3 is TGTGCCAGCAGTCCTGGACAGGGAGGGGGTGGCTACACCTTC. Its protein product is CASSPGQGGGGYTF.

The V gene is TRBV27, the J gene TRBJ2-1, with TRBD2 matching 8 bases. The CDR3 consists of 16 residues. Per the germline V gene, CDR1 is MNHEY and CDR2 is SMNVEV (reference sequence). J was trimmed by 3 bases and V by 2 bases; bases with no gene match: 6. The CDR3: CASSLRSSGGYNEQFF. The CDR3, as DNA: TGTGCCAGCAGTTTACGGTCGAGCGGGGGCTACAATGAGCAGTTCTTC.

The chain couples TRBV2 to TRBJ2-5; no clear D gene. V was shortened by 7 bases and J by 8 bases, with 2 bases between the two germline ends. The CDR3 is made up of 8 amino acids. Germline CDR1 SNHLY, CDR2 FYNNEI. The CDR3, as DNA: TGTGCCAGCAATACCCAGTACTTC. Translation gives CASNTQYF. Full variable domain (missing parts from reference TRBV2 and TRBJ2-5): EPEVTQTPSHQVTQMGQEVILRCVPISNHLYFYWYRQILGQKVEFLVSFYNNEISEKSEIFDDQFSVERPDGSNFTLKIRSTKLEDSAMYFCASNTQYFGPGTRLLVL.

V gene TRBV28 combines with J gene TRBJ1-2; TRBD1 might be the D (5 bases). Trimming pared 9 bases from V and 2 bases from J, leaving 16 bases between. Germline V gene lookup returns CDR1 MDHEN and CDR2 SYDVKM. CDR3 length: 14 residues. CDR3 loop: CASQYQGRNYGYTF. DNA for the CDR3: TGTGCCAGTCAATACCAGGGACGGAACTATGGCTACACCTTC.

The chain carries TRBV5-1 and TRBJ2-1; D gene unclear. CDR1 is SGHRS, CDR2 YFSETQ, per germline. CDR3 length: 14 amino acids. The germline V and J ends were trimmed by 0 bases and 5 bases, with 9 bases remaining between them. Written as DNA, the CDR3 is TGCGCCAGCAGCTTGGACTCATCCCACAATGAGCAGTTCTTC. Its protein is CASSLDSSHNEQFF.

The rearrangement joins TRBV7-2 to TRBJ1-4, with D unclear. Deletions cut 4 bases from V and 2 bases from J, with 11 bases between. The CDR3 spans 15 residues. The germline CDR1 and CDR2 sequences are SGHTA and FQGNSA. The CDR3 spells CASSSRAGTNEKLFF. The CDR3 bases are TGTGCCAGCAGCTCAAGGGCTGGGACTAATGAAAAACTGTTTTTT. Supplemented by reference TRBV7-2 and TRBJ1-4, the full variable domain reads GAGVSQSPSNKVTEKGKDVELRCDPISGHTALYWYRQSLGQGLEFLIYFQGNSAPDKSGLPSDRFSAERTGGSVSTLTIQRTQQEDSAVYLCASSSRAGTNEKLFFGSGTQLSVL.

The chain carries TRBV9 and TRBJ2-1, with D perhaps matching TRBD2 (6 bases). Germline V gene sequence: CDR1 SGDLS, CDR2 YYNGEE. V was trimmed by 0 bases and J by 3 bases, leaving 10 bases between them. This CDR3 has 15 residues. CDR3 sequence (DNA): TGTGCCAGCAGCGTAGGGTCCGGGGGCTACAATGAGCAGTTCTTC. Translating it yields CASSVGSGGYNEQFF.

This chain links TRBV27 with TRBJ2-1, with TRBD2 matching over 9 bases. The germline V gene has CDR1 MNHEY and CDR2 SMNVEV (reference sequence). V was pared by 5 bases and J by 0 bases, with 11 bases of the junction left unmatched. This CDR3 has 18 amino acids. CDR3 DNA sequence: TGTGCCAGCAGTCCGCCCGAGTATAGCGGGAGCTCCTACAATGAGCAGTTCTTC. Its protein is CASSPPEYSGSSYNEQFF.